These 12 T cell receptor beta chains were all obtained from the same sample, sequenced in a study of T cell changes during pregnancy in multiple sclerosis (dated by TCRdb to about 2019). Library preparation employed the immunoSEQ multiplex PCR assay. As stored in TCRdb, this immuneACCESS dataset retains in-frame rearrangements with V and J assigned. A fraction of the clones does not appear; measured against another copy, unresolved V genes explain less than half of the discrepancy, and the remainder lacks a known reason. The sample records about 77,000 clones, around 93% of which are singletons. The ten largest clones capture 2.6% of the sample. The source material was peripheral blood, sampled after pregnancy. Every receptor here comes from a female donor in good health, enrolled as a control in a pregnancy study.

The V call is TRBV19, the J call TRBJ1-1; D is ambiguous. Germline CDR1 LNHDA, CDR2 SQIVND (reference sequence). With 1 base removed from V and 6 bases from J, the gap between germline ends came to 9 bases. The CDR3 contains 13 residues. The CDR3 sequence: CASSIGRGSEAFF. DNA for the CDR3: TGTGCCAGTAGTATAGGTCGGGGATCTGAAGCTTTCTTT.

The chain links TRBV10-2 to TRBJ2-5; 7 positions match TRBD2. V gave up 8 bases and J gave up 3 bases; unmatched junction bases: 0. Germline V CDR1 and CDR2: WSHSY, SAAADI. The CDR3 has 11 amino acids. The CDR3 loop is CASRGEETQYF. As DNA, the CDR3 is TGCGCCAGCCGGGGGGAAGAGACCCAGTACTTC.

The J gene is TRBJ2-7, the V gene TRBV6-1, with TRBD1 matching 10 bases. The CDR3 consists of 16 residues. With V trimmed by 4 bases and J by 5 bases, 11 bases remained unmatched. Germline assignment: CDR1 MNHNS and CDR2 SASEGT. The CDR3 loop is CASSVGQGPSQDEQYF. DNA of the CDR3: TGTGCCAGCAGTGTGGGACAGGGGCCGAGCCAAGACGAGCAGTACTTC.

This rearrangement joins TRBV28 to TRBJ2-7; maybe TRBD1 (5 bases). The germline V gene encodes CDR1 MDHEN and CDR2 SYDVKM. The length of the CDR3 is 14 residues. V lost 4 bases and J 4 bases, leaving 14 bases between the germline ends. CDR3 nucleotides: TGTGCCAGCAGTTATACCCCCCAGGGTTACGAGCAGTACTTC. It encodes CASSYTPQGYEQYF. Together with reference TRBV28 and TRBJ2-7, the CDR3 gives the full variable domain: DVKVTQSSRYLVKRTGEKVFLECVQDMDHENMFWYRQDPGLGLRLIYFSYDVKMKEKGDIPEGYSVSREKKERFSLILESASTNQTSMYLCASSYTPQGYEQYFGPGTRLTVT.

V and J are TRBV11-2 and TRBJ2-5, with D perhaps TRBD2 (5 bases). The CDR3 runs 14 residues. Looked up from germline, CDR1 is SGHAT and CDR2 is FQNNGV. V was shortened by 5 bases and J by 1 base, with 11 bases between the two germline ends. The CDR3, as DNA: TGTGCCAGCAGCGTCCCGGGATTCCAAGAGACCCAGTACTTC. Amino acids: CASSVPGFQETQYF.

The V call is TRBV7-8, the J call TRBJ2-3; possibly TRBD2 for D (5 bases). Per germline, CDR1 SGHVS and CDR2 FQNEAQ. V was pared by 4 bases and J by 5 bases, with 19 bases between. The CDR3 consists of 16 residues. The CDR3: CASSSLGRERKDTQYF. Here the CDR3 DNA reads TGTGCCAGCAGCTCCCTGGGAAGGGAGAGGAAAGATACGCAGTATTTT.

The V and J genes are TRBV28 and TRBJ1-5; TRBD1 aligns across 8 bases. Trimming cost V 10 bases and J 6 bases; bases outside gene matches: 5. Germline V gene sequence: CDR1 MDHEN, CDR2 SYDVKM. The CDR3 sequence is 12 residues long. For the CDR3, the DNA is TGTGCCACCAGGGGGCAGGTTCAGCCCCAGCATTTT. This translates into CATRGQVQPQHF.

The chain has TRBV29-1 and TRBJ2-7; 9 nucleotides agree with TRBD2. After removal of 3 bases from V and 5 bases from J, the junction contained 8 bases not matched to a gene. The CDR3 has 14 residues. Germline V gives CDR1 SQVTM, CDR2 ANQGSEA. The CDR3 spells CSVDRAGGSDEQYF. The CDR3 DNA sequence: TGCAGCGTTGACCGAGCGGGAGGAAGCGACGAGCAGTACTTC.

This rearrangement joins TRBV6-1 to TRBJ2-5, with a possible D match to TRBD2 (6 bases). Germline assignment: CDR1 MNHNS and CDR2 SASEGT. The CDR3 loop spans 13 amino acids. Trimming cost V 6 bases and J 2 bases, with 10 bases left between them. CDR3 loop: CASSTGTQETQYF. Here the CDR3 DNA reads TGTGCCAGCAGCACCGGGACTCAAGAGACCCAGTACTTC.

The chain recombines TRBV7-3 with TRBJ2-3; TRBD2 aligns across 15 bases. The CDR3 runs 16 residues. After removal of 5 bases from V and 4 bases from J, the junction contained 4 bases not matched to a gene. The germline V gene encodes CDR1 SGHTA and CDR2 FQGTGA. In nucleotides, the CDR3 is TGTGCCAGCAGCCCCGGGACTAGCGGGGGGCCAGATACGCAGTATTTT. The encoded protein is CASSPGTSGGPDTQYF.

The chain employs TRBV30 and TRBJ2-1, with D possibly being TRBD2 (6 bases). The CDR3 runs 11 residues. Germline CDR1 is GTSNPN and CDR2 is SVGIG (reference sequence). V was cut by 0 bases and J by 12 bases, with 9 bases left in between. CDR3 region: CAWSVRGRQFF. In nucleotides, the CDR3 is TGTGCCTGGAGTGTTCGGGGGAGGCAGTTCTTC.

The V call is TRBV30, the J call TRBJ2-7; a possible D gene is TRBD1 (6 bases). The CDR3 contains 12 residues. V was shortened by 3 bases and J by 3 bases, with 9 bases between the two germline ends. Germline V gene data show CDR1 as GTSNPN and CDR2 as SVGIG (reference sequence). The CDR3 DNA reads as TGTGCCTGGAGGACAGGAGGCTACGAGCAGTACTTC. Translated: CAWRTGGYEQYF.